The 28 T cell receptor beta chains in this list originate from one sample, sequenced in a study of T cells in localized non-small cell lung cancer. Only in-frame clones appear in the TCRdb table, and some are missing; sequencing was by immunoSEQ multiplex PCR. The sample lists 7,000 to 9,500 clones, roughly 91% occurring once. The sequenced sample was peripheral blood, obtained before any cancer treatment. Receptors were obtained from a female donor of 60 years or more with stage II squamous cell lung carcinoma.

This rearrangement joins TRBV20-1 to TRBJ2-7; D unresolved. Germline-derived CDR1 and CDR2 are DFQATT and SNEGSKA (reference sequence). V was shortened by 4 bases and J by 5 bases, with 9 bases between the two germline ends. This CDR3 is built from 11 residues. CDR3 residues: CSAIFSHEQYF. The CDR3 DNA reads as TGCAGTGCTATATTTAGTCACGAGCAGTACTTC.

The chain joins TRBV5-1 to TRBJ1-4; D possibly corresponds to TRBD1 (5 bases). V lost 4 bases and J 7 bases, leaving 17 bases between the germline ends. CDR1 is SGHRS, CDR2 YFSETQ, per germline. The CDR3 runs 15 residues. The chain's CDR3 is CASSANGQGVEKLFF. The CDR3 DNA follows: TGCGCCAGCAGCGCAAACGGACAAGGGGTTGAAAAACTGTTTTTT.

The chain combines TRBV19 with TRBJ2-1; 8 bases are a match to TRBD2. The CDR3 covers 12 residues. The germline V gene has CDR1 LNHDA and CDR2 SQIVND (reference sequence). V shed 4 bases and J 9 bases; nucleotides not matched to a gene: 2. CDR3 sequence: CASSTRGGEQFF. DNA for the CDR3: TGTGCCAGTAGTACTCGGGGGGGTGAGCAGTTCTTC. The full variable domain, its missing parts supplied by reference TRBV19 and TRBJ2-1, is DGGITQSPKYLFRKEGQNVTLSCEQNLNHDAMYWYRQDPGQGLRLIYYSQIVNDFQKGDIAEGYSVSREKKESFPLTVTSAQKNPTAFYLCASSTRGGEQFFGPGTRLTVL.

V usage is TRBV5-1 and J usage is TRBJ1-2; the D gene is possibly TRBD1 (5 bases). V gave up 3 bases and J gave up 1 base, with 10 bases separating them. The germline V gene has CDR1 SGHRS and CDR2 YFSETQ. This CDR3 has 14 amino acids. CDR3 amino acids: CASSSDSFNYGYTF. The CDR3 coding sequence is TGCGCCAGCAGCTCTGACAGTTTTAACTATGGCTACACCTTC.

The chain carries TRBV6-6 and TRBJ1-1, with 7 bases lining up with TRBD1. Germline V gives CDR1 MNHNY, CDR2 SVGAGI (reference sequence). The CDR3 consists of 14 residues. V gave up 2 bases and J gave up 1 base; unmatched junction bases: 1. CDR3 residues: CASSYGTENTEAFF. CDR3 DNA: TGTGCCAGCAGTTACGGGACAGAGAACACTGAAGCTTTCTTT.

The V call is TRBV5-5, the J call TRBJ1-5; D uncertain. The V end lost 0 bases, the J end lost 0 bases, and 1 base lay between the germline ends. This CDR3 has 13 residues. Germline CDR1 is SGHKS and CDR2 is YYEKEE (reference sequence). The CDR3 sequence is CASSLVSNQPQHF. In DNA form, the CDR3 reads TGTGCCAGCAGCTTGGTTAGCAATCAGCCCCAGCATTTT.

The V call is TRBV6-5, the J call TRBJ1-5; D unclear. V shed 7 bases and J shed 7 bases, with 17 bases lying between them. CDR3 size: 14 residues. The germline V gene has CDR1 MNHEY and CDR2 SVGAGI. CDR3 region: CASTNGGYGQPQHF. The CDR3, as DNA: TGTGCCAGCACCAACGGAGGGTACGGACAGCCCCAGCATTTT.

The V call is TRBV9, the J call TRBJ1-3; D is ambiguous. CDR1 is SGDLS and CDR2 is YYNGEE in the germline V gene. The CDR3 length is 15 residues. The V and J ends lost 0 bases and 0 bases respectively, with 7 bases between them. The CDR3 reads CASSVGRSSGNTIYF. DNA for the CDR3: TGTGCCAGCAGCGTAGGCAGATCCTCTGGAAACACCATATATTTT.

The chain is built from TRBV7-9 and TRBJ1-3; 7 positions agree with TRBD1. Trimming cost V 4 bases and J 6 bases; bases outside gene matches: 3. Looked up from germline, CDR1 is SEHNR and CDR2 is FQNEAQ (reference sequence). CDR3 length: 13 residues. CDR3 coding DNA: TGTGCCAGCAGCTCGGGGACAGTAAACACCATATATTTT. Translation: CASSSGTVNTIYF.

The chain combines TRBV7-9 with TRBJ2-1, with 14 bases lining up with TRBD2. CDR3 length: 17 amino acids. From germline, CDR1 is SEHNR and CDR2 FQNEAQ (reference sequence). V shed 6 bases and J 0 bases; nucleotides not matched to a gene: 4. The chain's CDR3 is CASRLTSGRASYNEQFF. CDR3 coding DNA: TGTGCCAGCAGACTGACTAGCGGGAGGGCCTCCTACAATGAGCAGTTCTTC.

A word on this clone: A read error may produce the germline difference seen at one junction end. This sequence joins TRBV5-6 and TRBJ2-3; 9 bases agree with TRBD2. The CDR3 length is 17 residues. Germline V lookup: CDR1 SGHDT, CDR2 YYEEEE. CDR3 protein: CDSSPMSLAGSTDTQYF. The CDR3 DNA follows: TGTGACAGCAGCCCCATGTCTCTAGCGGGGAGCACAGATACGCAGTATTTT.

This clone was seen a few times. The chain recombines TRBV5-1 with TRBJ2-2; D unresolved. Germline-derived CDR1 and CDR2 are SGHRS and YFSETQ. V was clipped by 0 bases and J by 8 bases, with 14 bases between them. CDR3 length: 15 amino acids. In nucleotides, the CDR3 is TGCGCCAGCAGCTTGGCCGGAGAAGGGCAGGGGGAGCTGTTTTTT. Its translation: CASSLAGEGQGELFF.

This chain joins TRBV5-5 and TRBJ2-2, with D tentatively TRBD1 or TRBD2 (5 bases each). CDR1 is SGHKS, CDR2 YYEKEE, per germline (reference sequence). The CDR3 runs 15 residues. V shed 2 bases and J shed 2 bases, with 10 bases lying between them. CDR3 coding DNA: TGTGCCAGCAGCTTATGGGGGTCCAACACCGGGGAGCTGTTTTTT. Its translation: CASSLWGSNTGELFF.

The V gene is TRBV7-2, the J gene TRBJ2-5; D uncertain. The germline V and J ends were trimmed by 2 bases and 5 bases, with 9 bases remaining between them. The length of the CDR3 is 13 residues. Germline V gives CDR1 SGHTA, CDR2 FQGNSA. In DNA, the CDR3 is TGTGCCAGCAGCTTAAGCTTCGGGGAGACCCAGTACTTC. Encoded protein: CASSLSFGETQYF.

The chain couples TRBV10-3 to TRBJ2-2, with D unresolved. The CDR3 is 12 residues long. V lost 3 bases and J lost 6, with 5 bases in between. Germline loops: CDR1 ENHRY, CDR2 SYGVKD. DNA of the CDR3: TGTGCCATCAGTGACTCCCCCGGGGAGCTGTTTTTT. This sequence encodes CAISDSPGELFF.

The CDR3 region is CASSQDGGSSSYYGYTF. DNA for the CDR3: TGCGCCAGCAGCCAAGATGGGGGCAGCTCTTCTTACTATGGCTACACCTTC. The chain links TRBV4-1 to TRBJ1-2; TRBD1 is a possible D gene (6 bases). The CDR3 spans 17 residues. Germline assignment: CDR1 MGHRA and CDR2 YSYEKL. The V and J ends lost 0 bases and 3 bases respectively, with 17 bases between them.

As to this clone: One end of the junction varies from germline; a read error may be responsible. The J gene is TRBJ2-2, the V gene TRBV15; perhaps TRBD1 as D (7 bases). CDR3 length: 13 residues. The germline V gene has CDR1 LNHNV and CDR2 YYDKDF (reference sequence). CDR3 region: CATGRGDTGELFF. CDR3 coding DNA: TGTGCCACCGGCAGGGGGGACACCGGGGAGCTGTTTTTT. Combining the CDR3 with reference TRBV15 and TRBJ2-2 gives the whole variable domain DAMVIQNPRYQVTQFGKPVTLSCSQTLNHNVMYWYQQKSSQAPKLLFHYYDKDFNNEADTPDNFQSRRPNTSFCFLDIRSPGLGDTAMYLCATGRGDTGELFFGEGSRLTVL.

The CDR3 DNA reads as TGTGCCATCAGGGCTAGCGGGGGAGCCGGGGATACGCAGTATTTT. It encodes CAIRASGGAGDTQYF. The gene calls are TRBV10-3 and TRBJ2-3; 10 nucleotides agree with TRBD2. J gave up 6 bases and V 6 bases, and 9 bases lay outside the gene matches. The CDR3 has 15 residues. Germline CDR1 is ENHRY and CDR2 is SYGVKD.

CDR3 DNA: TGTGCCAGCAGCTTGGGTAGCCCAGGTCCTTATGGCTACACCTTC. Protein sequence: CASSLGSPGPYGYTF. The J gene is TRBJ1-2, the V gene TRBV5-4, with D unclear. Germline assignment: CDR1 SGHNT and CDR2 YYREEE (reference sequence). This CDR3 is 15 amino acids long. Between the trimmed V and J ends, which lost 0 bases and 5 bases, there was a span of 14 bases.

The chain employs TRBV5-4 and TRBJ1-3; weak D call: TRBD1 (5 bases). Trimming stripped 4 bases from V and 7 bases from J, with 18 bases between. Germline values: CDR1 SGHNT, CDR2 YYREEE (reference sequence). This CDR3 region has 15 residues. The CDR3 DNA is TGTGCCAGCAGCGTCTGGGAGTCAGGGTGGAACACCATATATTTT. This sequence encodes CASSVWESGWNTIYF.

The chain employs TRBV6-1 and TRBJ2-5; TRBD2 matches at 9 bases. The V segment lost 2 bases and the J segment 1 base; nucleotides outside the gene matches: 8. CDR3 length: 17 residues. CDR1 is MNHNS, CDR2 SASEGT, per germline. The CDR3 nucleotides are TGTGCCAGCAGTGAACCGGCCGGCGGGGGGGCCCAAGAGACCCAGTACTTC. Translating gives CASSEPAGGGAQETQYF.

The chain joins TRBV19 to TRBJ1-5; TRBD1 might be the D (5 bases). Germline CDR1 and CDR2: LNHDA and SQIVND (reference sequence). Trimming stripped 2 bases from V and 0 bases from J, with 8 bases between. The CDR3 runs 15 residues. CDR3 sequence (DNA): TGTGCCAGTAGTATAATGGGGGATAGCAATCAGCCCCAGCATTTT. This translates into CASSIMGDSNQPQHF. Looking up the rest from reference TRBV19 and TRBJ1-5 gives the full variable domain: DGGITQSPKYLFRKEGQNVTLSCEQNLNHDAMYWYRQDPGQGLRLIYYSQIVNDFQKGDIAEGYSVSREKKESFPLTVTSAQKNPTAFYLCASSIMGDSNQPQHFGDGTRLSIL.

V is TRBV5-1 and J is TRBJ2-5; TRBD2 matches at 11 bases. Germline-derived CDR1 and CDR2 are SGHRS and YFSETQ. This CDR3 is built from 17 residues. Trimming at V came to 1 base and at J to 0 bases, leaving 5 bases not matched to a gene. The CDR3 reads CASSLLPSGGHQETQYF. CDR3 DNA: TGCGCCAGCAGCTTGCTCCCTAGCGGGGGGCACCAAGAGACCCAGTACTTC.

The CDR3 nucleotides read TGTGCCAGCAGTGCCGGGACTAGCGCGAGGGATACGCAGTATTTT. This gives the protein CASSAGTSARDTQYF. The V and J genes are TRBV6-1 and TRBJ2-3; TRBD2 agrees at 10 bases. The V gene end was trimmed by 4 bases and the J gene end by 6 bases; junction bases not matched to a gene: 7. The CDR3 contains 15 residues. Germline CDR1 reads MNHNS; CDR2 reads SASEGT.

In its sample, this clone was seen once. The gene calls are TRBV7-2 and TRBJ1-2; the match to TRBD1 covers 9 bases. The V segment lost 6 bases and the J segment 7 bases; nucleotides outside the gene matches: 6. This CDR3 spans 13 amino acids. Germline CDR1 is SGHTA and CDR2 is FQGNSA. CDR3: CASSPQGASGYTF. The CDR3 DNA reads TGTGCCAGCAGTCCACAGGGGGCGAGTGGCTACACCTTC.

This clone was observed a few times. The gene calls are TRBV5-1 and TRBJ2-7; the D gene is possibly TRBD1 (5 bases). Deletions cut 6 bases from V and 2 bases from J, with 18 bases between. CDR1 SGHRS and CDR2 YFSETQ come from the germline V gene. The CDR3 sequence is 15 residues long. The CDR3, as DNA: TGCGCCAGCATCGAGTATCAGGGTTCCCCCTACGAGCAGTACTTC. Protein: CASIEYQGSPYEQYF.

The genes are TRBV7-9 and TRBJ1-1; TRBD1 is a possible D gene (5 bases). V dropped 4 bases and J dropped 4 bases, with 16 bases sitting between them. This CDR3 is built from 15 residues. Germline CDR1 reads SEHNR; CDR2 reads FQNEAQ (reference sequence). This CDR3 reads CASSSSSQALTEAFF. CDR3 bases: TGTGCCAGCAGCTCGTCATCACAGGCTCTCACTGAAGCTTTCTTT.

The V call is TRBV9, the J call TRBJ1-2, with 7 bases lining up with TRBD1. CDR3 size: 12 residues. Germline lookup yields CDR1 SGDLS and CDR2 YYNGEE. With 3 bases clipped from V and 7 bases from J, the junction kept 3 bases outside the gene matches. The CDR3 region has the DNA TGTGCCAGCAGCGAGTCAGGGGGTGGCTACACCTTC. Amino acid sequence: CASSESGGGYTF.